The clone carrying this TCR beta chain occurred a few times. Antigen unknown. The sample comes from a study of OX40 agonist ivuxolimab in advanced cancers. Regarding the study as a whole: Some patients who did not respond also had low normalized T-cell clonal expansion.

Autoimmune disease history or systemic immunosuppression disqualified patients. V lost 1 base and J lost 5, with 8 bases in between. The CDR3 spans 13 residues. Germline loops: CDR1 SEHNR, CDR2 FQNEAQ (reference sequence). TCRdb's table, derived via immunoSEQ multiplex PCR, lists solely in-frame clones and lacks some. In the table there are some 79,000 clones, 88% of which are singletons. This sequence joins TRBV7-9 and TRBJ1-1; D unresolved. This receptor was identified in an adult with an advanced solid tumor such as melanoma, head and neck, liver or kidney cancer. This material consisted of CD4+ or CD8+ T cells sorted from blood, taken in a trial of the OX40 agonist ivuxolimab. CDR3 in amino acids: CASSLDRTTEAFF. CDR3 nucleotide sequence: TGTGCCAGCAGCTTAGACAGAACAACTGAAGCTTTCTTT.